This TCR beta chain is from a study of beta chain features in type 1 diabetes. The CDR3 has 15 amino acids. Germline CDR1 reads SGDLS; CDR2 reads YYNGEE. V gave up 2 bases and J gave up 1 base, with 12 bases separating them. The entirety of the isolated RNA underwent reverse transcription, so expressed TCRB transcripts were sequenced. Assay used: immunoSEQ multiplex PCR; TCRdb lists only in-frame clones, some missing. Found here are roughly 450,000 clones, about 15% of them singletons; the top ten hold roughly 0.038%. Sequences were obtained from naive CD4+ T cells from blood. The chain is built from TRBV9 and TRBJ1-2; maybe TRBD1 (6 bases). The receptor's source is a man aged 25 to 45 in good health. The CDR3 is CASSVRQDNNYGYTF. CDR3 sequence (DNA): TGTGCCAGCAGCGTTCGACAGGACAATAACTATGGCTACACCTTC.